The present TCR beta chain was sequenced within a study of cytomegalovirus exposure and HLA in healthy donors. Study-level findings and limits: Analysis performed later found more than 15,000 TCR beta sequences associated with HLA alleles at 0.05 false discovery rate. The productive fraction for most TCR beta V segments was about 87% or about 30% in an earlier analysis.

PCR involved 60 Vbeta and 13 Jbeta primers. Using immunoSEQ multiplex PCR, the repertoire was profiled, and TCRdb retains in-frame clones only, with some absent. The table has over 100,000 clones, 76% seen once. The length of the CDR3 is 15 residues. Germline assignment: CDR1 SEHNR and CDR2 FQNEAQ (reference sequence). The V and J ends lost 5 bases and 6 bases, in that order; junction bases with no gene match: 6. While unrecorded immune exposures were likely, the donors were nominally healthy when sampled. A remark on this clone: The target antigen is unknown.

The TCR originated in a female donor in good health and CMV-seropositive. The material sequenced was PBMCs. This rearrangement joins TRBV7-9 to TRBJ2-1; TRBD2 agrees at 11 bases. The CDR3 bases are TGTGCCAGCAGCACGAGACTAGCGGGGAGCAATGAGCAGTTCTTC. Its translation: CASSTRLAGSNEQFF.